The next 5 T cell receptor beta chains were all read from a single sample in a study of CD8+ T cells in alopecia areata. It was cDNA, reverse transcribed from extracted RNA, that served as the sequencing template. Sequenced by immunoSEQ multiplex PCR; TCRdb stores in-frame clones only, minus some. Of 160,000 or so clones in the sample, 67% were seen once. Here the sequenced sample was CD8+ T cells sorted from blood, taken at week 0. These receptors came from a human donor with alopecia areata.

V usage is TRBV29-1 and J usage is TRBJ1-3; unclear D gene. Germline values: CDR1 SQVTM, CDR2 ANQGSEA. V was clipped by 7 bases and J by 0 bases, with 19 bases between them. The CDR3 is 16 amino acids. CDR3 in amino acids: CSAEGQYSYSGNTIYF. The CDR3 DNA reads as TGCAGCGCCGAAGGCCAATACAGTTACTCTGGAAACACCATATATTTT.

This clone was seen only a few times. The chain recombines TRBV29-1 with TRBJ2-1, with D tentatively TRBD1 or TRBD2 (5 bases each). Germline CDR1 SQVTM, CDR2 ANQGSEA. The germline V and J ends were trimmed by 1 base and 2 bases, with 12 bases remaining between them. The length of the CDR3 is 15 residues. DNA for the CDR3: TGCAGCGTTGAAGTAGTGGGGGTCACCTACAATGAGCAGTTCTTC. As protein: CSVEVVGVTYNEQFF.

The rearrangement uses TRBV30 and TRBJ1-1; D is perhaps TRBD1 (5 bases). The germline V gene has CDR1 GTSNPN and CDR2 SVGIG (reference sequence). V lost 2 bases and J lost 10, with 11 bases in between. The CDR3 spans 11 residues. The CDR3 loop reads CAWSRGDGAFF. Here the CDR3 DNA reads TGTGCCTGGAGTCGGGGGGATGGAGCTTTCTTT.

The chain is built from TRBV5-6 and TRBJ1-5; no definite D call. V was trimmed by 4 bases and J by 7 bases, leaving 12 bases between them. The length of the CDR3 is 13 residues. Germline CDR1 is SGHDT and CDR2 is YYEEEE. The CDR3 is CASSPSRGQPQHF. In DNA form, the CDR3 reads TGTGCCAGCAGCCCCTCCCGTGGACAGCCCCAGCATTTT.

The genes are TRBV2 and TRBJ2-3; TRBD2 matches at 7 bases. J was trimmed by 2 bases and V by 10 bases; bases with no gene match: 9. This CDR3 comprises 14 residues. Germline-derived CDR1 and CDR2 are SNHLY and FYNNEI. DNA of the CDR3: TGTGCCACAGTCGCCGGGGGGTACACAGATACGCAGTATTTT. Amino acid sequence: CATVAGGYTDTQYF. The variable domain in full, completed from reference TRBV2 and TRBJ2-3, reads EPEVTQTPSHQVTQMGQEVILRCVPISNHLYFYWYRQILGQKVEFLVSFYNNEISEKSEIFDDQFSVERPDGSNFTLKIRSTKLEDSAMYFCATVAGGYTDTQYFGPGTRLTVL.